Presented here are 11 T cell receptor beta chains from one specimen sequenced in a study of blood T cell repertoires in COVID-19. TCRdb's table, derived via immunoSEQ multiplex PCR, lists solely in-frame clones and lacks some. The sample lists about 300,000 clones; just under 90% were seen once. The specimen sequenced was peripheral blood. The receptors originated from a young woman with COVID-19, enrolled during active disease.

V is TRBV2 and J is TRBJ2-3; a weak D match, TRBD1 (5 bases). Germline V gene data show CDR1 as SNHLY and CDR2 as FYNNEI. V was shortened by 8 bases and J by 14 bases, with 23 bases between the two germline ends. This CDR3 contains 13 residues. The CDR3: CASGAGLSSNGYF. The CDR3 nucleotides are TGTGCCAGCGGGGCAGGGTTATCATCAAATGGGTATTTT.

V usage is TRBV6-5 and J usage is TRBJ1-1, with 9 positions matching TRBD1. This CDR3 spans 13 amino acids. Germline V gene data show CDR1 as MNHEY and CDR2 as SVGAGI. The V gene end was trimmed by 5 bases and the J gene end by 10 bases; junction bases not matched to a gene: 8. The CDR3 protein is CASSRDRDLPAFF. The CDR3, as DNA: TGTGCCAGCAGTAGGGACAGGGACTTGCCAGCTTTCTTT.

The chain recombines TRBV19 with TRBJ1-5; possibly TRBD1 for D (5 bases). The CDR3 loop spans 15 amino acids. Trimming took 3 bases from V and 0 from J, leaving 9 bases between them. Germline V gives CDR1 LNHDA, CDR2 SQIVND (reference sequence). CDR3 nucleotide sequence: TGTGCCAGTAGTATGACAGCTTATAGCAATCAGCCCCAGCATTTT. Protein product: CASSMTAYSNQPQHF.

The genes are TRBV7-3 and TRBJ2-5; no reliable D call. V shed 3 bases and J shed 5 bases, with 10 bases lying between them. The CDR3 consists of 13 residues. Germline values: CDR1 SGHTA, CDR2 FQGTGA. CDR3 in amino acids: CASSFQATETQYF. The CDR3 bases are TGTGCCAGCAGCTTCCAAGCGACGGAGACCCAGTACTTC.

CDR3 residues: CASSYTGTAAYEQYF. The CDR3, as DNA: TGTGCCAGCAGCTATACGGGGACAGCAGCCTACGAGCAGTACTTC. The chain joins TRBV7-2 to TRBJ2-7; 7 positions match TRBD1. The V gene end was trimmed by 4 bases and the J gene end by 2 bases; junction bases not matched to a gene: 8. From germline, CDR1 is SGHTA and CDR2 FQGNSA. This CDR3 is 15 amino acids long.

The chain is built from TRBV11-2 and TRBJ1-1; TRBD1 aligns across 7 bases. V shed 6 bases, J shed 0 bases, and the junction held 13 bases outside the gene matches. CDR3 length equals 17 residues. CDR1 and CDR2 (germline): SGHAT, FQNNGV. CDR3 amino acids: CASRLNQGGTVNTEAFF. The CDR3 coding sequence is TGTGCCAGCAGACTAAATCAAGGAGGGACAGTGAACACTGAAGCTTTCTTT. Based on the CDR3 plus reference TRBV11-2 and TRBJ1-1, the full variable domain is EAGVAQSPRYKIIEKRQSVAFWCNPISGHATLYWYQQILGQGPKLLIQFQNNGVVDDSQLPKDRFSAERLKGVDSTLKIQPAKLEDSAVYLCASRLNQGGTVNTEAFFGQGTRLTVV.

The rearrangement uses TRBV4-3 and TRBJ2-1, with 8 positions matching TRBD1. The germline gives CDR1 LGHNA, CDR2 YSLEER. V lost 0 bases to trimming and J lost 0 bases; unmatched junction nucleotides: 1. The CDR3 has 16 amino acids. In DNA form, the CDR3 reads TGCGCCAGCAGCCAAGAAACAGGGGGCTCCTACAATGAGCAGTTCTTC. Translated, it gives CASSQETGGSYNEQFF.

The chain has TRBV9 and TRBJ2-1; D remains ambiguous. The CDR3 runs to 11 residues. The V gene's germline CDR1 is SGDLS and CDR2 YYNGEE. The V and J ends lost 3 bases and 8 bases respectively, with 6 bases between them. CDR3 nucleotide sequence: TGTGCCAGCAGCGCCTTCGATGAGCAGTTCTTC. Its translation is CASSAFDEQFF. The full variable domain, its missing parts supplied by reference TRBV9 and TRBJ2-1, is DSGVTQTPKHLITATGQRVTLRCSPRSGDLSVYWYQQSLDQGLQFLIQYYNGEERAKGNILERFSAQQFPDLHSELNLSSLELGDSALYFCASSAFDEQFFGPGTRLTVL.

Remarks on this clone: The same CDR3 also results from other DNA sequences found in this sample. The CDR3 loop reads CASSEQGTNEKLFF. As DNA, the CDR3 is TGTGCCAGCTCGGAACAGGGCACTAATGAAAAACTGTTTTTT. This rearrangement joins TRBV18 to TRBJ1-4; tentative D call: TRBD1 (6 bases). CDR3 size: 14 residues. Trimming pared 6 bases from V and 2 bases from J, leaving 10 bases between. Germline CDR1 is KGHSH and CDR2 is LQKENI.

The J gene is TRBJ2-1, the V gene TRBV7-2, with 12 bases fitting TRBD2. Germline V CDR1 and CDR2: SGHTA, FQGNSA. With 4 bases clipped from V and 16 bases from J, the junction kept 8 bases outside the gene matches. CDR3 size: 13 residues. The CDR3 protein is CASSSTSGGRGFF. The CDR3 DNA is TGTGCCAGCAGCTCAACTAGCGGGGGGCGTGGTTTCTTC.

The chain is built from TRBV10-3 and TRBJ2-6; 7 nucleotides align to TRBD1. The J segment lost 17 bases and the V segment lost 6 bases, leaving 7 bases of the junction unmatched. CDR1 is ENHRY, CDR2 SYGVKD, per germline. This CDR3 is built from 11 residues. CDR3 coding DNA: TGTGCCATCAGGGCGACGGGACAGATGACTTTC. Amino acid sequence: CAIRATGQMTF.